The rows below give T cell receptor beta chains drawn from one sample of a study of T-cell memory formation after mild COVID-19. Using its own MiXCR run on the 5' RACE reads, TCRdb lists one record per CDR3 protein. The sample has about 100,000 distinct CDR3 sequences; approximately 12% are singletons. The sample comprised PBMCs or a T cell subset sorted from them (not recorded which). These receptors came from a man in his late teens or twenties who had mild COVID-19 (a few samples of this study predate the infection). Cell type and time point are not known. Each CDR3 is given with its conserved first and last residue. A D gene is named only where the DNA matches it firmly. Some rows have no size entry. The others give once, few or many, or a class for an expanded clone.

size,length,J,V,D,CDR3,DNA
-,16,TRBJ2-5,TRBV7-9,-,CASSSNQGPDRETQYF,TGTGCCAGCAGCTCAAACCAGGGGCCGGACCGAGAGACCCAGTACTTC
many,15,TRBJ2-7,TRBV7-9,-,CASSLVPSDGIEQYF,TGTGCCAGCAGCTTAGTGCCCAGCGATGGGATCGAGCAGTACTTC
-,15,TRBJ2-1,TRBV4-3,-,CASSQEENPYNEQFF,TGCGCCAGCAGCCAAGAGGAGAACCCCTACAATGAGCAGTTCTTC
few,13,TRBJ1-1,TRBV7-9,-,CASSSGRSGEAFF,TGTGCCAGCAGCTCCGGACGCAGCGGTGAAGCTTTCTTT
-,16,TRBJ2-3,TRBV5-1,-,CATWDAAGVSTDTQYF,TGCGCCACCTGGGACGCCGCTGGAGTCTCCACAGATACGCAGTATTTT
few,15,TRBJ1-6,TRBV7-9,TRBD1,CASSSKDRASSPLHF,TGTGCCAGCAGCTCCAAGGACAGGGCTAGTTCACCCCTCCACTTT
few,16,TRBJ1-5,TRBV5-6,-,CASSLGGLGLNQPQHF,TGTGCCAGCAGCTTGGGAGGGCTTGGGCTCAATCAGCCCCAGCATTTT
-,14,TRBJ2-7,TRBV4-2,TRBD2,CASSAERGTYEQYF,TGTGCCAGCAGTGCTGAGCGGGGGACCTACGAGCAGTACTTC
few,17,TRBJ2-6,TRBV12-3/TRBV12-4,-,CASSHVIGMGGANVLTF,TGTGCCAGCTCTCATGTGATAGGCATGGGAGGGGCCAACGTCCTGACTTTC
-,15,TRBJ2-5,TRBV10-2,-,CASSEEDSPQETQYF,TGCGCCAGCAGTGAAGAGGACAGCCCCCAAGAGACCCAGTACTTC
-,15,TRBJ1-1,TRBV27,-,CASSLYLASDTEAFF,TGTGCCAGCAGTTTGTATCTTGCGTCGGACACTGAAGCTTTCTTT
once,15,TRBJ2-1,TRBV15,TRBD2,CATSRGLGEGSEQFF,TGTGCCACCAGCAGGGGACTAGGGGAGGGCAGTGAGCAGTTCTTC
few,15,TRBJ2-3,TRBV11-2,-,CASSSRGWGTDTQYF,TGTGCCAGCAGCAGTCGGGGCTGGGGCACAGATACGCAGTATTTT
-,13,TRBJ2-1,TRBV5-4,-,CASSLGVPNEQFF,TGTGCCAGCAGCTTGGGAGTCCCCAATGAGCAGTTCTTC
-,16,TRBJ2-5,TRBV6-6,-,CASSYSSSHLQETQYF,TGTGCCAGCAGTTACTCGAGTAGCCACCTCCAAGAGACCCAGTACTTC
few,13,TRBJ1-3,TRBV6-5,TRBD1,CASRTGTGNTIYF,TGTGCCAGCAGAACCGGGACAGGGAACACCATATATTTT
-,16,TRBJ2-3,TRBV6-2/TRBV6-3,TRBD2,CASSYPAGGRTDTQYF,TGTGCCAGCAGTTACCCTGCGGGGGGACGGACAGATACGCAGTATTTT
few,12,TRBJ1-5,TRBV13,-,CARGRVHPPQHF,TGTGCTAGGGGTCGTGTACACCCGCCCCAGCATTTT
few,14,TRBJ2-7,TRBV4-3,-,CASSQGLQLYEQYF,TGCGCCAGCAGCCAAGGGCTCCAGCTATACGAGCAGTACTTC
few,15,TRBJ2-3,TRBV20-1,-,CSALRLSLGTDTQYF,TGCAGTGCTCTCAGACTTTCCTTGGGCACAGATACGCAGTATTTT
-,16,TRBJ2-2,TRBV12-3/TRBV12-4,TRBD1,CASSSIGQGNTGELFF,TGTGCCAGCAGTTCCATAGGACAGGGAAACACCGGGGAGCTGTTTTTT
few,13,TRBJ2-7,TRBV9,-,CASSNGEIYEQYF,TGTGCCAGCAGCAACGGGGAAATCTACGAGCAGTACTTC
few,14,TRBJ2-5,TRBV7-3,TRBD2,CASSERGAQETKYF,TGTGCCAGCAGTGAGCGGGGGGCGCAAGAGACCAAGTACTTC
-,16,TRBJ2-1,TRBV11-2,TRBD2,CASVDFNGGVYNEQFF,TGTGCCAGCGTGGATTTTAACGGGGGGGTCTACAATGAGCAGTTCTTC
few,13,TRBJ2-3,TRBV3-1,-,CASNWGAADTQYF,TGTGCCAGCAACTGGGGGGCCGCAGATACGCAGTATTTT
few,12,TRBJ2-3,TRBV11-2,-,CASFGGTDTQYF,TGTGCCTCCTTTGGCGGTACAGATACGCAGTATTTT
-,15,TRBJ1-6,TRBV7-9,-,CASSARDGPRSPLHF,TGTGCCAGCAGCGCCCGGGACGGCCCGCGGTCACCCCTCCACTTT
-,15,TRBJ2-3,TRBV3-1,-,CASSLLGALTDTQYF,TGTGCCAGCAGCCTTCTTGGGGCCCTCACAGATACGCAGTATTTT